Presented here are 32 T cell receptor beta chains from one specimen sequenced in a study of shared clonotypes between healthy human individuals. Generated by immunoSEQ multiplex PCR, the TCRdb table keeps only in-frame clones and is missing some. Among about 960,000 clones listed, about three quarters were seen once. Sequencing used memory CD4+ T cells sorted from blood. As to subset: CD45RA-negative fraction. All receptors derive from a man aged 18 to 30 in good health.

This clone occurred a few times. The rearrangement joins TRBV20-1 to TRBJ2-7, with D unresolved. The ends were cut back, 6 bases at V and 1 base at J, with 7 bases in the middle. This CDR3 region has 11 residues. Germline CDR1 is DFQATT and CDR2 is SNEGSKA (reference sequence). The CDR3 nucleotides read TGCAGTGCCAAACAGTCCTACGAGCAGTACTTC. Its translation: CSAKQSYEQYF.

This clone showed up just once. The chain couples TRBV12-5 to TRBJ1-2; D is uncertain. The V gene lost 6 bases and the J gene lost 5 bases, with 19 bases spanning the gap. The germline CDR1 and CDR2 sequences are LGHNT and FRNRAP. The CDR3 has 15 amino acids. This chain's CDR3 is CASGLGPTRGYGYTF. In DNA, the CDR3 is TGTGCTAGTGGCCTGGGCCCCACCCGGGGATATGGCTACACCTTC.

V gene TRBV28 combines with J gene TRBJ1-1, with D uncertain. Germline lookup yields CDR1 MDHEN and CDR2 SYDVKM. The germline V and J ends were trimmed by 4 bases and 2 bases, with 5 bases remaining between them. The CDR3 extends over 12 amino acids. In DNA form, the CDR3 reads TGTGCCAGCAGTTCCCGAAACACTGAAGCTTTCTTT. Translating gives CASSSRNTEAFF.

This rearrangement joins TRBV28 to TRBJ1-2; 9 bases line up with TRBD1. With 5 bases clipped from V and 7 bases from J, the junction kept 2 bases outside the gene matches. CDR3 length: 12 residues. CDR1 and CDR2 (germline): MDHEN, SYDVKM. The CDR3 DNA reads as TGTGCCAGCAGTGGGGACAGGGTTGGCTACACCTTC. It is translated as CASSGDRVGYTF.

Of note for this clone: In the same sample, other DNA sequences code for this CDR3. J is TRBJ2-2 and V is TRBV11-3; possible D gene TRBD1, 6 bases. Deletions cut 6 bases from V and 1 base from J, with 9 bases between. The length of the CDR3 is 14 residues. Germline values: CDR1 SGHNT, CDR2 YENEEA. In DNA, the CDR3 is TGTGCCAGCAGTTTGGGACAGAACACCGGGGAGCTGTTTTTT. It is translated as CASSLGQNTGELFF.

In this sample, this clone turned up a few times. In nucleotides, the CDR3 is TGTGCCTGGAGCCATAACACCGGGGAGCTGTTTTTT. It translates to CAWSHNTGELFF. The genes are TRBV30 and TRBJ2-2; D is unresolved. V lost 3 bases and J lost 2, with 4 bases in between. The CDR3 extends over 12 amino acids. Germline V gene sequence: CDR1 GTSNPN, CDR2 SVGIG (reference sequence).

This chain uses TRBV28 with TRBJ1-5; D remains ambiguous. The CDR3 spans 14 residues. Trimming removed 3 bases at V and 6 bases at J, with 12 bases between. Germline CDR1 MDHEN, CDR2 SYDVKM. The CDR3 coding sequence is TGTGCCAGCAGTTTCGGCAGGAATCGTCAGCCCCAGCATTTT. The encoded protein is CASSFGRNRQPQHF.

This clone showed up just a few times. The chain recombines TRBV7-9 with TRBJ2-1, with TRBD2 matching 11 bases. Germline CDR1 and CDR2: SEHNR and FQNEAQ (reference sequence). Trimming cost V 7 bases and J 3 bases; bases outside gene matches: 5. CDR3 length: 15 amino acids. The CDR3 DNA sequence: TGTGCCAGCACCCCCGGGACTAGCGGCTACAATGAGCAGTTCTTC. It encodes CASTPGTSGYNEQFF.

The chain is built from TRBV9 and TRBJ2-1; TRBD2 agrees at 10 bases. This CDR3 contains 16 residues. V lost 5 bases to trimming and J lost 6 bases; unmatched junction nucleotides: 11. CDR1 and CDR2 (germline): SGDLS, YYNGEE. The CDR3 reads CASSPTGTSEFNEQFF. CDR3 DNA: TGTGCCAGCAGTCCGACCGGGACTAGCGAGTTCAATGAGCAGTTCTTC.

There are a few counts of this clone. V and J are TRBV7-8 and TRBJ1-5, with a possible D match to TRBD1 (6 bases). The germline V gene has CDR1 SGHVS and CDR2 FQNEAQ. Between the trimmed V and J ends, which lost 5 bases and 2 bases, there was a span of 16 bases. The CDR3 consists of 16 residues. In nucleotides, the CDR3 is TGTGCCAGCAGCGCACAGGGAGGGGGTCGCAATCAGCCCCAGCATTTT. Residues: CASSAQGGGRNQPQHF. The whole variable domain, remainder taken from reference TRBV7-8 and TRBJ1-5, is GAGVSQSPRYKVAKRGQDVALRCDPISGHVSLFWYQQALGQGPEFLTYFQNEAQLDKSGLPSDRFFAERPEGSVSTLKIQRTQQEDSAVYLCASSAQGGGRNQPQHFGDGTRLSIL.

A note on this clone: The same CDR3 is also encoded by other DNA sequences in this sample. The gene calls are TRBV5-1 and TRBJ2-2; 10 bases line up with TRBD1. This CDR3 has 16 residues. Trimming took 0 bases from V and 2 from J; bases not matched to a gene: 1. Germline values: CDR1 SGHRS, CDR2 YFSETQ. The CDR3 protein is CASSLGQGANTGELFF. The CDR3 DNA reads as TGCGCCAGCAGCTTGGGACAGGGGGCTAACACCGGGGAGCTGTTTTTT.

This clone appeared once. V gene TRBV7-8 combines with J gene TRBJ1-5, with D possibly TRBD1 on 6 matching bases. Trimming took 5 bases from V and 5 from J, leaving 10 bases between them. The CDR3 loop spans 13 amino acids. Germline values: CDR1 SGHVS, CDR2 FQNEAQ. Here the CDR3 reads CASSLYRDQPQHF. The CDR3 bases are TGTGCCAGCAGCCTTTACAGGGATCAGCCCCAGCATTTT.

This clone turned up a few times. The chain couples TRBV4-3 to TRBJ2-1, with TRBD2 matching over 7 bases. CDR1 and CDR2 (germline): LGHNA, YSLEER. This CDR3 has 13 residues. V was clipped by 2 bases and J by 14 bases; unmatched bases: 9. CDR3 sequence (DNA): TGCGCCAGCAGCCAAAACTTAGCGGGCATGGAGTTCTTC. Translation gives CASSQNLAGMEFF.

The genes are TRBV18 and TRBJ2-7; TRBD2 aligns across 7 bases. This CDR3 comprises 13 residues. The junction had 11 bases not matched to a gene; V was cut back by 6 bases and J by 9 bases. CDR1 and CDR2 from the germline V gene are KGHSH and LQKENI. For the CDR3, the DNA is TGTGCCAGCTCCCCTCTAGCGGACCCCGGGCAGTACTTC. Translation: CASSPLADPGQYF.

This clone was seen ten or more times. The rearrangement joins TRBV7-9 to TRBJ2-5; 12 nucleotides match TRBD1. Germline assignment: CDR1 SEHNR and CDR2 FQNEAQ (reference sequence). The CDR3 is 16 residues long. V was pared by 5 bases and J by 5 bases, with 9 bases of the junction left unmatched. CDR3 sequence reads: CASSPSGTGGKETQYF. The CDR3 DNA is TGTGCCAGCAGCCCCTCCGGGACAGGGGGCAAGGAGACCCAGTACTTC.

The chain uses TRBV19 and TRBJ2-6; tentatively, D is TRBD2 (5 bases). The CDR3 has 17 residues. CDR1 LNHDA and CDR2 SQIVND come from the germline V gene (reference sequence). Trimming pared 0 bases from V and 6 bases from J, leaving 15 bases between. CDR3 sequence (DNA): TGTGCCAGTAGTATAGACGGAGGTCTCCTTGCGGCCAACGTCCTGACTTTC. This codes for CASSIDGGLLAANVLTF.

A note on this clone: This clone may be a read error of a much larger clone one base away. Other DNA sequences in this specimen translate into the identical CDR3. This chain's CDR3 is CASSLQGNTEAFF. CDR3 DNA sequence: TGTGCCAGCAGCCTACAGGGGAACACTGAAGCTTTCTTT. The rearrangement uses TRBV7-2 and TRBJ1-1, with a possible D match to TRBD1 (6 bases). Germline V gene lookup returns CDR1 SGHTA and CDR2 FQGNSA. The CDR3 length is 13 residues. V gave up 5 bases and J gave up 1 base, with 8 bases separating them.

The chain uses TRBV5-1 and TRBJ2-3, with 11 bases lining up with TRBD2. The CDR3 loop spans 19 amino acids. Losses at the gene ends were 3 bases for V and 4 bases for J; bases not matched to a gene: 16. Germline CDR1 is SGHRS and CDR2 is YFSETQ. CDR3 coding DNA: TGCGCCAGCAGCTCGACCCTCTTAGCGGGAGGGGCGAAAGCAGATACGCAGTATTTT. Protein sequence: CASSSTLLAGGAKADTQYF.

The genes are TRBV28 and TRBJ1-6; D possibly corresponds to TRBD1 (5 bases). Trimming removed 11 bases at V and 6 bases at J, with 17 bases between. Germline V lookup: CDR1 MDHEN, CDR2 SYDVKM. This CDR3 is built from 14 residues. CDR3 in amino acids: CAVRAGFSNSPLHF. The CDR3 DNA reads as TGTGCCGTCAGGGCAGGGTTTTCTAATTCACCCCTCCACTTT.

This rearrangement joins TRBV14 to TRBJ2-7, with D uncertain. Germline V CDR1 and CDR2: SGHDN, FVKESK. The CDR3 spans 15 residues. The ends were cut back, 4 bases at V and 9 bases at J, with 22 bases in the middle. This CDR3 is CASSRGDSQIGGQYF. CDR3 bases: TGTGCCAGCAGCCGTGGCGACTCTCAGATTGGTGGGCAGTACTTC.

This chain connects TRBV9 to TRBJ2-5; TRBD2 matches at 8 bases. Germline lookup yields CDR1 SGDLS and CDR2 YYNGEE. CDR3 length: 14 residues. V shed 2 bases and J 6 bases; nucleotides not matched to a gene: 6. CDR3 sequence reads: CASSVQAGEKTQYF. The DNA of the CDR3 is TGTGCCAGCAGCGTTCAAGCGGGAGAAAAGACCCAGTACTTC.

The V call is TRBV7-8, the J call TRBJ2-5; a weak D match, TRBD2 (6 bases). Germline CDR1 is SGHVS and CDR2 is FQNEAQ. The CDR3 sequence is 14 residues long. V was cut by 1 base and J by 0 bases, with 6 bases left in between. The CDR3 DNA follows: TGTGCCAGCAGCTTAGGCGGGGACCAAGAGACCCAGTACTTC. Translating gives CASSLGGDQETQYF.

Note on this clone: The sample carries other DNA sequences with the same CDR3. J is TRBJ1-5 and V is TRBV10-2, with TRBD1 matching 8 bases. With 6 bases clipped from V and 6 bases from J, the junction kept 4 bases outside the gene matches. In germline, CDR1 is WSHSY, CDR2 SAAADI. The CDR3 has 13 amino acids. This CDR3 is CASSGQGGQPQHF. As DNA, the CDR3 is TGCGCCAGCAGCGGACAGGGAGGTCAGCCCCAGCATTTT.

In the case of this clone: This may stem from a read error, because a much larger clone lies one nucleotide away. The same CDR3 can be traced to other DNA sequences in this sample. The genes are TRBV18 and TRBJ1-1, with D unresolved. The CDR3 has 14 residues. Germline V CDR1 and CDR2: KGHSH, LQKENI. The V end was cut by 1 base, the J end by 5 bases, with 11 bases between. DNA for the CDR3: TGTGCCAGCTCACCACAGGGTTCGGATACTGAAGCTTTCTTT. This sequence encodes CASSPQGSDTEAFF. Supplemented by reference TRBV18 and TRBJ1-1, the full variable domain reads NAGVMQNPRHLVRRRGQEARLRCSPMKGHSHVYWYRQLPEEGLKFMVYLQKENIIDESGMPKERFSAEFPKEGPSILRIQQVVRGDSAAYFCASSPQGSDTEAFFGQGTRLTVV.

The CDR3 DNA reads TGTGCCTGGAGTGTGGGGACAGGGATCTACGAGCAGTACTTC. This sequence encodes CAWSVGTGIYEQYF. The chain couples TRBV30 to TRBJ2-5; 9 bases match TRBD1. Matching the DNA end better, TRBJ2-7 makes the J call doubtful. The CDR3 length is 14 residues. Germline CDR1 is GTSNPN and CDR2 is SVGIG (reference sequence).

The gene calls are TRBV7-2 and TRBJ1-2; TRBD1 might be the D (5 bases). V was pared by 1 base and J by 6 bases, with 12 bases between. This CDR3 comprises 14 residues. Germline V gene data show CDR1 as SGHTA and CDR2 as FQGNSA. The CDR3 bases are TGTGCCAGCAGCTTAGTTCCAGGGAATAATGGCTACACCTTC. It codes for CASSLVPGNNGYTF.

The chain recombines TRBV2 with TRBJ2-7, with 9 bases matching TRBD2. V dropped 3 bases and J dropped 6; count of bases not matched to a gene: 6. Germline V CDR1 and CDR2: SNHLY, FYNNEI. This CDR3 comprises 14 residues. The CDR3 DNA is TGTGCCAGCAGTGAGGCGGGACTAGCTTCCGAGCAGTACTTC. It is translated as CASSEAGLASEQYF.

V and J are TRBV5-6 and TRBJ1-4; D remains ambiguous. This CDR3 contains 15 residues. The ends were cut back, 0 bases at V and 5 bases at J, with 11 bases in the middle. Germline V gives CDR1 SGHDT, CDR2 YYEEEE. CDR3 loop: CASSLAGRRNEKLFF. The CDR3 region has the DNA TGTGCCAGCAGCTTGGCTGGCCGTAGGAATGAAAAACTGTTTTTT.

The J gene is TRBJ1-6, the V gene TRBV11-2; D is unclear. Germline lookup yields CDR1 SGHAT and CDR2 FQNNGV. The CDR3 covers 12 residues. V lost 3 bases to trimming and J lost 9 bases, with 6 bases between them. The CDR3 spells CASSFQASPLHF. The DNA for the CDR3 is TGTGCCAGCAGCTTTCAGGCTTCACCCCTCCACTTT. Filled out from reference TRBV11-2 and TRBJ1-6, the complete variable domain reads EAGVAQSPRYKIIEKRQSVAFWCNPISGHATLYWYQQILGQGPKLLIQFQNNGVVDDSQLPKDRFSAERLKGVDSTLKIQPAKLEDSAVYLCASSFQASPLHFGNGTRLTVT.

In its sample, this clone was seen once. The rearrangement links TRBV7-2 to TRBJ2-6, with D unclear. Trimming cost V 6 bases and J 2 bases, with 8 bases left between them. Germline values: CDR1 SGHTA, CDR2 FQGNSA. This CDR3 contains 14 residues. In nucleotides, the CDR3 is TGTGCCAGCAGTCCAGTTGCTGGGGCCAACGTCCTGACTTTC. Translation gives CASSPVAGANVLTF.

This chain uses TRBV20-1 with TRBJ2-7; 7 nucleotides line up with TRBD1. CDR1 and CDR2 from the germline V gene are DFQATT and SNEGSKA (reference sequence). The CDR3 is made up of 11 amino acids. The CDR3 nucleotides are TGCAGCGGACAGGCACCCTACGAGCAGTACTTC. Translated, it gives CSGQAPYEQYF.

This clone was observed a handful of times. The genes are TRBV28 and TRBJ1-1, with TRBD1 matching over 7 bases. CDR3 length: 16 amino acids. Germline loops: CDR1 MDHEN, CDR2 SYDVKM. The J segment lost 1 base and the V segment lost 4 bases, leaving 9 bases of the junction unmatched. The CDR3 DNA reads as TGTGCCAGCAGTTCATACAGGGGAAGGGGGAACACTGAAGCTTTCTTT. It specifies CASSSYRGRGNTEAFF.